The clone carrying this TCR beta chain was picked up many times. Antigen specificity is unknown. The data are from a study of spatial heterogeneity in lung cancer. Study context: Compared with alpha-chain sequences, beta-chain sequences were consistently detected in greater numbers. More than eight raw reads, on average, carried each unique TCR and UMI combination.

A unique molecular identifier was attached to every TCR cDNA molecule. TCRdb passed the 5' RACE reads through MiXCR, listing each CDR3 protein once. The table records about 44,000 distinct CDR3 sequences, approximately 15% of them present only once. The time point: sample taken at primary tumor resection. Whole RNA came from tumor, nontumor lung or frozen PBMC and was sequenced without being sorted. Looked up from germline, CDR1 is SGDLS and CDR2 is YYNGEE. V lost 4 bases to trimming and J lost 6 bases; unmatched junction nucleotides: 17. The CDR3 length is 17 residues. The study's findings and limits: Compared with follow-up, resection was when ubiquitous expanded tumor TCRs appeared in blood more.

The chain has TRBV9 and TRBJ1-1, with TRBD1 matching over 8 bases. The receptor was isolated from a male donor with early-stage non-small cell lung cancer. The sample in question was PBMCs, obtained at surgery. In nucleotides, the CDR3 is TGTGCCAGCAGCTCACCTCGGGGGGCAGGGGGCTTTTCTGAAGCTTTCTTT. The encoded protein is CASSSPRGAGGFSEAFF.